The sample holds a few counts of the clone carrying this TCR beta chain. Its antigen is not identified. There are 17 residues in the CDR3. Trimming cost V 8 bases and J 4 bases; bases outside gene matches: 15. The data stem from a study of response to subunit inactivated influenza vaccine. Study findings and constraints: It was suggested by the authors that few new T cells are recruited by each seasonal influenza vaccination.

In TCRdb, the RT-PCR reads were re-called with MiXCR into one record per CDR3 protein. The repertoire consists of around 850,000 distinct CDR3 sequences, with around 18% occurring once and the leading ten covering approximately 10%. The specimen was PBMCs from blood, collected less than 6 days after vaccination. This chain joins TRBV12-3 or TRBV12-4 and TRBJ2-2, with 8 bases matching TRBD1. The source of this sequence is a man aged 50 to 59 who received an inactivated influenza vaccine. The CDR3 loop reads CASWLDRARGRTGELFF. In DNA, the CDR3 is TGTGCCAGCTGGCTAGACAGGGCCAGGGGGCGCACCGGGGAGCTGTTTTTT.